Each of the 4 T cell receptor beta chains below was sequenced from the same sample in a study of blood T cell repertoires in COVID-19. Using immunoSEQ multiplex PCR, the repertoire was profiled, and TCRdb retains in-frame clones only, with some absent. Of some 220,000 clones in the sample, 75% to 90% were seen once. Material for sequencing was peripheral blood. The receptors stem from a woman between 65 and 79 years old with COVID-19, enrolled during active disease.

The chain employs TRBV9 and TRBJ2-7; 13 bases fit TRBD2. The CDR3 spans 14 residues. Germline CDR1 is SGDLS and CDR2 is YYNGEE. V lost 4 bases and J lost 3; bases outside the gene matches: 1. CDR3 region: CASSRTSGSYEQYF. The CDR3 region has the DNA TGTGCCAGCAGCAGGACTAGCGGGAGCTACGAGCAGTACTTC.

The chain recombines TRBV6-6 with TRBJ1-1, with a possible D match to TRBD1 (5 bases). V was clipped by 1 base and J by 3 bases, with 6 bases between them. The CDR3 has 13 residues. Germline V gives CDR1 MNHNY, CDR2 SVGAGI (reference sequence). The CDR3 spells CASSYFRDTEAFF. As DNA, the CDR3 is TGTGCCAGCAGTTACTTCAGGGACACTGAAGCTTTCTTT.

V gene TRBV29-1 combines with J gene TRBJ1-1; TRBD1 might be the D (6 bases). The V end lost 6 bases, the J end lost 5 bases, and 13 bases lay between the germline ends. This CDR3 is built from 12 residues. Germline lookup yields CDR1 SQVTM and CDR2 ANQGSEA. CDR3 residues: CSVIQGRTEAFF. CDR3 nucleotides: TGCAGCGTCATACAGGGTCGGACTGAAGCTTTCTTT.

The chain recombines TRBV19 with TRBJ1-1; the match to TRBD1 covers 9 bases. V lost 10 bases to trimming and J lost 4 bases; unmatched junction nucleotides: 13. In germline, CDR1 is LNHDA, CDR2 SQIVND (reference sequence). The CDR3 totals 15 residues. The CDR3 sequence is CAIRDRDDYGTEAFF. The CDR3 bases are TGTGCCATCCGGGACAGGGATGATTATGGCACTGAAGCTTTCTTT.